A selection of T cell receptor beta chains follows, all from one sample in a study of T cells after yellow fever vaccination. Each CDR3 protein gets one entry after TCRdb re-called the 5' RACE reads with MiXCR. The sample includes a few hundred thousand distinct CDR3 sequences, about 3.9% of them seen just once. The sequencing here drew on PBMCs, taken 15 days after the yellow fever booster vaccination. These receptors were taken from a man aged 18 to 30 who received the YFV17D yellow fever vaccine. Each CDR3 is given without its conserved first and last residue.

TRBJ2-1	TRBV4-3	ASSQGHARNEQF
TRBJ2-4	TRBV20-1	SATPRGVRILAKNIQY
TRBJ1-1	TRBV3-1	ASGETVGSEAF
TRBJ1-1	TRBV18	ASSLEQVLGTEAF
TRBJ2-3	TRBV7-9	ASSPPIAGGTDTQY
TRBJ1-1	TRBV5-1	ASSIKGDTEAF
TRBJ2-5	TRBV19	ASSPQRAGTAGQETQY
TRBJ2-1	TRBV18	ASSPPTNYNEQF
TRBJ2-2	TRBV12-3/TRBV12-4	ASSPSDRNTGELF
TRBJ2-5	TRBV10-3	AISVGETGSRETQY
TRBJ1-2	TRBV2	ASSDRTGGAGYT
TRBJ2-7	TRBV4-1	ANIFVTGTSTGQQY
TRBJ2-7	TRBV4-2	ASSQFSQPRTSGGAYEQY
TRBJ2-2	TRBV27	ASTQRQGDLSGELF